This entry is about one TCR beta chain. The data were taken from a study of blood T cell repertoires in COVID-19. At the level of the study: COVID-19 samples collected from the United States, Italy and Spain covered acute and convalescent phases. From T cells, B-cell-depleted T cells, or PBMCs came the material, which was cDNA or gDNA.

Germline trimming cut 2 bases from V and 6 bases from J; bases unmatched to any gene: 7. The CDR3 totals 14 residues. Germline CDR1 and CDR2: SEHNR and FQNEAQ (reference sequence). How the authors handled the data: Estimation of nucleated cell counts was performed using reference gene primer amplification. Sequencing was performed with immunoSEQ multiplex PCR; in TCRdb, only in-frame clones are kept and a portion is missing. V, J and clone size derive from that table, while D and trimming were established from the DNA sequence. The sample yields 130,000 to 150,000 clones, around 80% seen once. V gene TRBV7-9 combines with J gene TRBJ2-7, with TRBD1 identical over 7 bases. The source of this sequence is a woman aged 50 to 60 in a cohort sampled during active or convalescent COVID-19. What was sequenced was peripheral blood. CDR3 nucleotide sequence: TGTGCCAGCAGCTTAAGACAGGGTAAGAGCGAGCAGTACTTC. It encodes CASSLRQGKSEQYF. Variable domain in full (rest from reference TRBV7-9 and TRBJ2-7): DTGVSQNPRHKITKRGQNVTFRCDPISEHNRLYWYRQTLGQGPEFLTYFQNEAQLEKSRLLSDRFSAERPKGSFSTLEIQRTEQGDSAMYLCASSLRQGKSEQYFGPGTRLTVT.